Below, 15 T cell receptor beta chains from the same sample are listed, as sequenced in a study of T cells in Graves' hyperthyroidism and ophthalmopathy. TCR beta CDR3 sequences were amplified from RNA transcripts. First-round RT-PCR with HTBI primers amplified the TCR CDR3 region. TCRdb independently ran MiXCR on the multiplex PCR reads; one entry per CDR3 protein. The sample shows approximately 100,000 distinct CDR3 sequences, around 37% of them seen only once. The sequencing input was peripheral blood or thyroid tissue (not recorded which). The receptors shown here come from a woman in her twenties or thirties with Graves' hyperthyroidism.

Many counts were recorded for this clonotype. This clone may be a read error of a much larger clone one base away. The chain uses TRBV20-1 and TRBJ2-5; the D gene is possibly TRBD2 (5 bases). The CDR3 consists of 11 residues. Germline values: CDR1 DFQATT, CDR2 SNEGSKA (reference sequence). CDR3 residues: CSGTSQETQCF. In DNA, the CDR3 is TGCAGTGGGACTTCCCAAGAGACCCAGTGCTTC.

V usage is TRBV7-9 and J usage is TRBJ1-2, with a tentative D call TRBD1 (6 bases). Trimming removed 0 bases at V and 9 bases at J, with 8 bases between. CDR1 is SEHNR, CDR2 FQNEAQ, per germline (reference sequence). The CDR3 is 12 residues long. The CDR3 region has the DNA TGTGCCAGCAGCTTAGCGGGGGCCAGCTACACCTTC. Its protein product is CASSLAGASYTF.

Many counts were recorded for this clonotype. The gene calls are TRBV5-1 and TRBJ2-2; 8 bases match TRBD1. From germline, CDR1 is SGHRS and CDR2 YFSETQ. The CDR3 runs 16 residues. V gave up 5 bases and J gave up 4 bases; unmatched junction bases: 10. This chain's CDR3 is CASRPAGTGVTGELFF. The DNA of the CDR3 is TGCGCCAGCAGGCCCGCCGGGACAGGTGTCACCGGGGAGCTGTTTTTT.

The rearrangement joins TRBV20-1 to TRBJ2-4; D ambiguous. This CDR3 has 13 residues. With 6 bases removed from V and 0 bases from J, the gap between germline ends came to 9 bases. Germline V gene sequence: CDR1 DFQATT, CDR2 SNEGSKA (reference sequence). CDR3 DNA: TGCAGTGCCGCCATTTTAGCCAAAAACATTCAGTACTTC. As protein: CSAAILAKNIQYF.

J is TRBJ2-7 and V is TRBV7-9; TRBD2 aligns across 9 bases. This CDR3 is built from 13 residues. Germline CDR1 and CDR2: SEHNR and FQNEAQ (reference sequence). J lost 7 bases, V lost 5 bases, and 6 bases had no gene match. The CDR3 reads CASSPSGVEEQYF. The CDR3 DNA is TGTGCCAGCAGCCCTAGCGGGGTTGAGGAGCAGTACTTC.

This clonotype has a count of ten or more. The V gene is TRBV9, the J gene TRBJ1-6; perhaps TRBD1 as D (5 bases). The CDR3 is made up of 16 amino acids. CDR1 SGDLS and CDR2 YYNGEE come from the germline V gene. Trimming removed 4 bases from V and 10 bases from J, with 21 bases in between. The CDR3 DNA reads TGTGCCAGCAGCCCCTGGGGGACCTCCCGAGGATCACCCCTCCACTTT. Encoded protein: CASSPWGTSRGSPLHF.

This clonotype was counted many times. The V and J genes are TRBV6-1 and TRBJ2-5, with D possibly TRBD2 on 6 matching bases. The germline V gene has CDR1 MNHNS and CDR2 SASEGT. Trimming removed 2 bases at V and 2 bases at J, with 12 bases between. The CDR3 consists of 15 residues. Written as DNA, the CDR3 is TGTGCCAGCAGTGAAATTTTGCGGGGACAAGAGACCCAGTACTTC. Protein sequence: CASSEILRGQETQYF.

This clonotype was seen many times. The chain recombines TRBV29-1 with TRBJ1-1, with a weak D call TRBD1 (5 bases). The CDR3 is made up of 17 amino acids. V lost 4 bases, J lost 0 bases, and 21 bases lay in between. Germline V gives CDR1 SQVTM, CDR2 ANQGSEA. CDR3 region: CSVAGHASSGLNTEAFF. Here the CDR3 DNA reads TGCAGCGTTGCAGGCCATGCCTCCTCGGGGCTGAACACTGAAGCTTTCTTT.

The count of this clonotype is one. J is TRBJ1-5 and V is TRBV7-9; 10 bases agree with TRBD1. Germline trimming cut 6 bases from V and 0 bases from J; bases unmatched to any gene: 14. The CDR3 contains 19 residues. CDR1 and CDR2 from the germline V gene are SEHNR and FQNEAQ (reference sequence). CDR3 in DNA: TGTGCCAGCAGTGGGGTAGGGACAGGGGCCTCTTATAGCAATCAGCCCCAGCATTTT. Translated: CASSGVGTGASYSNQPQHF. Supplemented by reference TRBV7-9 and TRBJ1-5, the full variable domain reads DTGVSQNPRHKITKRGQNVTFRCDPISEHNRLYWYRQTLGQGPEFLTYFQNEAQLEKSRLLSDRFSAERPKGSFSTLEIQRTEQGDSAMYLCASSGVGTGASYSNQPQHFGDGTRLSIL.

This clonotype was found many times. CDR3 coding DNA: TGTGCCAGTGAGGGCAGGGTGAACACTGAAGCTTTCTTT. Translation gives CASEGRVNTEAFF. The chain combines TRBV19 with TRBJ1-1; TRBD1 is a possible D gene (5 bases). Trimming took off 8 bases at V and 0 bases at J, with 10 bases between the two ends. This CDR3 has 13 amino acids. Germline V gives CDR1 LNHDA, CDR2 SQIVND (reference sequence).

Ten or more counts support this clonotype. The chain uses TRBV2 and TRBJ2-2, with D possibly matching TRBD1 (6 bases). CDR3 length: 13 residues. Germline CDR1 reads SNHLY; CDR2 reads FYNNEI. The germline V and J ends were trimmed by 7 bases and 7 bases, with 13 bases remaining between them. The CDR3 nucleotides read TGTGCCAGCATCCTTGGGGGCGACGGGGAGCTGTTTTTT. Its translation: CASILGGDGELFF.

The table lists this clonotype with many counts. CDR3 sequence: CSARGPSSETQYF. Written as DNA, the CDR3 is TGCAGTGCTAGAGGCCCCTCCAGTGAGACCCAGTACTTC. The chain uses TRBV20-1 and TRBJ2-5, with D hard to call. V was shortened by 1 base and J by 5 bases, with 11 bases between the two germline ends. This CDR3 spans 13 amino acids. Germline V gene sequence: CDR1 DFQATT, CDR2 SNEGSKA (reference sequence).

This clonotype has a single count. Just one base apart from a much larger clone, this may be a read error. The V and J genes are TRBV10-3 and TRBJ2-7; possible D gene TRBD2, 6 bases. Germline lookup yields CDR1 ENHRY and CDR2 SYGVKD. The CDR3 runs to 16 residues. Trimming took 6 bases from V and 0 from J, leaving 18 bases between them. CDR3 nucleotide sequence: TGTGCCATCAGAACCGGGACTCCCTATGACTCCTACGAGCAGTACTTC. Translating gives CAIRTGTPYDSYEQYF.

Many counts were recorded for this clonotype. This chain joins TRBV2 and TRBJ1-1; possibly TRBD1 for D (6 bases). The V end was cut by 7 bases, the J end by 0 bases, with 12 bases between. Per germline, CDR1 SNHLY and CDR2 FYNNEI. This CDR3 is built from 14 residues. Here the CDR3 reads CASTPGHLNTEAFF. The CDR3 DNA follows: TGTGCCAGCACCCCGGGACACTTGAACACTGAAGCTTTCTTT.

This clonotype was found many times. The germline gene is not matched at one end of the junction; a read error may be the cause. As DNA, the CDR3 is TGTGCCAGCAGCCCTCGGACTAGCCAAGAAGTATCCTACGAGCAGCACTTC. Translated: CASSPRTSQEVSYEQHF. The chain uses TRBV14 and TRBJ2-7; 8 bases align to TRBD2. The CDR3 contains 17 residues. Germline values: CDR1 SGHDN, CDR2 FVKESK.